The 30 T cell receptor beta chains reported below all come from one sample, sequenced in a study of glioma-infiltrating T cells. TCR alpha and beta CDR3 regions were amplified from RNA using iRepertoire nested multiplex PCR. TCRdb passed the multiplex PCR reads through MiXCR, listing each CDR3 protein once. The sample consists of some 100,000 distinct CDR3 sequences, less than 30% of them appearing once. Sequencing was done on a sample of glioma tissue, nonneoplastic brain tissue, or PBMCs (not recorded which). These receptors all come from a human donor with low-grade glioma or glioblastoma, undergoing nonglioma brain surgery, or in good health (not recorded which).

This clonotype has ten or more counts. The V and J genes are TRBV15 and TRBJ1-1; D gene unclear. V shed 0 bases and J shed 0 bases, with 8 bases lying between them. Germline V gene data show CDR1 as LNHNV and CDR2 as YYDKDF (reference sequence). This CDR3 region has 15 residues. The CDR3: CATSREVTVNTEAFF. Here the CDR3 DNA reads TGTGCCACCAGCAGAGAGGTGACGGTGAACACTGAAGCTTTCTTT.

With regard to this clonotype: A much larger clone differs by one base, so this may be a read error. This rearrangement joins TRBV29-1 to TRBJ1-5, with D possibly TRBD1 on 5 matching bases. The germline V gene encodes CDR1 SQVTM and CDR2 ANQGSEA. Trimming took 7 bases from V and 4 from J, leaving 11 bases between them. The CDR3 has 12 residues. The CDR3 region is CSAVQGNQPQHF. Here the CDR3 DNA reads TGCAGCGCTGTTCAGGGAAATCAGCCCCAGCATTTT.

This clonotype was seen ten or more times. The chain combines TRBV6-1 with TRBJ1-6, with 9 nucleotides matching TRBD1. The CDR3 runs to 14 residues. The junction had 6 bases not matched to a gene; V was cut back by 5 bases and J by 10 bases. CDR1 and CDR2 (germline): MNHNS, SASEGT. The CDR3: CASSRDRENSPLHF. CDR3 in DNA: TGTGCCAGCAGTCGGGACAGGGAAAACTCACCCCTCCACTTT.

This clonotype was counted many times. This rearrangement joins TRBV7-2 to TRBJ2-1, with 10 bases identical to TRBD2. J lost 3 bases, V lost 2 bases, and 19 bases had no gene match. This CDR3 has 21 residues. CDR1 and CDR2 (germline): SGHTA, FQGNSA. The CDR3: CASSLTRLAGPAVPNYNEQFF. CDR3 coding DNA: TGTGCCAGCAGCTTAACCCGACTAGCGGGCCCGGCGGTACCTAACTACAATGAGCAGTTCTTC. The variable domain in full, completed from reference TRBV7-2 and TRBJ2-1, reads GAGVSQSPSNKVTEKGKDVELRCDPISGHTALYWYRQSLGQGLEFLIYFQGNSAPDKSGLPSDRFSAERTGGSVSTLTIQRTQQEDSAVYLCASSLTRLAGPAVPNYNEQFFGPGTRLTVL.

This clonotype was seen ten or more times. The chain employs TRBV20-1 and TRBJ2-7, with 8 bases aligning to TRBD1. The CDR3 sequence is 13 residues long. V dropped 3 bases and J dropped 6; count of bases not matched to a gene: 7. Germline V gene lookup returns CDR1 DFQATT and CDR2 SNEGSKA (reference sequence). The CDR3 is CSARDRDLIEQYF. The CDR3 bases are TGCAGTGCTAGGGACAGGGACCTAATCGAGCAGTACTTC.

This clonotype appeared many times. The chain employs TRBV19 and TRBJ1-5; D call uncertain. The CDR3 length is 12 residues. Germline V lookup: CDR1 LNHDA, CDR2 SQIVND (reference sequence). With 8 bases removed from V and 11 bases from J, the gap between germline ends came to 16 bases. The CDR3, as DNA: TGTGCCAGTCGACCGGGCTGGGAAGCCCAGCATTTT. It yields the protein CASRPGWEAQHF.

This clonotype has at least ten counts. The chain carries TRBV20-1 and TRBJ2-1; D gene unclear. CDR1 and CDR2 (germline): DFQATT, SNEGSKA (reference sequence). This CDR3 has 14 amino acids. Trimming stripped 3 bases from V and 6 bases from J, with 15 bases between. The chain's CDR3 is CSARHPSFLNEQFF. The CDR3 region has the DNA TGCAGTGCTAGGCACCCTAGTTTCCTCAATGAGCAGTTCTTC.

This clonotype showed up just a few times. The rearrangement joins TRBV24-1 to TRBJ2-1; 10 bases match TRBD2. The V and J ends lost 7 bases and 7 bases, in that order; junction bases with no gene match: 9. Germline V gene sequence: CDR1 KGHDR, CDR2 SFDVKD. This CDR3 is built from 15 residues. The CDR3 reads CATRNLAGVGNEQFF. The CDR3 DNA follows: TGTGCCACCAGAAACCTAGCGGGGGTAGGAAATGAGCAGTTCTTC.

This clonotype was seen only a few times. One junction end disagrees with the germline gene, perhaps due to a read error. The DNA of the CDR3 is TGCAGCGTTGACGGGACTAGCGTCTACAATAAGCAGTTCTTC. Its translation: CSVDGTSVYNKQFF. V and J are TRBV29-1 and TRBJ2-1; 10 nucleotides line up with TRBD2. Per germline, CDR1 SQVTM and CDR2 ANQGSEA. The CDR3 is 14 amino acids.

This clonotype was recorded at least ten times. The rearrangement joins TRBV29-1 to TRBJ2-3; perhaps TRBD1 as D (6 bases). The V gene's germline CDR1 is SQVTM and CDR2 ANQGSEA. V lost 6 bases and J lost 0, with 13 bases in between. CDR3 length equals 14 residues. CDR3 nucleotides: TGCAGCGTGGGACACCAACTTAGCACAGATACGCAGTATTTT. The encoded protein is CSVGHQLSTDTQYF.

This clonotype was detected many times. V and J are TRBV10-2 and TRBJ2-7, with 11 bases fitting TRBD2. Germline assignment: CDR1 WSHSY and CDR2 SAAADI. V was pared by 6 bases and J by 0 bases, with 4 bases of the junction left unmatched. This CDR3 contains 15 residues. The CDR3 protein is CASSKLAGVSYEQYF. CDR3 in DNA: TGCGCCAGCAGCAAACTAGCGGGAGTCTCCTACGAGCAGTACTTC.

This clonotype was found many times. The CDR3 sequence is CSASRYRTGQQETQYF. CDR3 sequence (DNA): TGCAGTGCTAGTAGATATAGGACCGGACAGCAAGAGACCCAGTACTTC. The chain combines TRBV20-1 with TRBJ2-5, with a tentative D call TRBD1 (6 bases). Germline lookup yields CDR1 DFQATT and CDR2 SNEGSKA (reference sequence). V gave up 3 bases and J gave up 2 bases, with 19 bases separating them. The CDR3 is 16 amino acids.

The table lists this clonotype with many counts. The rearrangement uses TRBV6-5 and TRBJ2-7; D not resolved. The V end lost 0 bases, the J end lost 2 bases, and 11 bases lay between the germline ends. Germline-derived CDR1 and CDR2 are MNHEY and SVGAGI. The CDR3 loop spans 15 amino acids. Written as DNA, the CDR3 is TGTGCCAGCAGTTACTCCTCTGGCGGAGCCTACGAGCAGTACTTC. It yields the protein CASSYSSGGAYEQYF.

This clonotype was counted many times. The chain is built from TRBV7-2 and TRBJ2-7; no definite D call. The germline V and J ends were trimmed by 3 bases and 7 bases, with 16 bases remaining between them. The germline CDR1 and CDR2 sequences are SGHTA and FQGNSA. The CDR3 extends over 14 amino acids. This CDR3 reads CASSFSPMVGEQYF. The CDR3 DNA sequence: TGTGCCAGCAGCTTTAGTCCGATGGTAGGAGAGCAGTACTTC.

This clonotype was seen many times. The CDR3 is CASTQARPRTEAFF. The CDR3 bases are TGTGCCAGCACTCAAGCCAGGCCGCGGACTGAAGCTTTCTTT. V is TRBV6-1 and J is TRBJ1-1; D is ambiguous. Per germline, CDR1 MNHNS and CDR2 SASEGT. Deletions cut 7 bases from V and 5 bases from J, with 17 bases between. The CDR3 runs 14 residues.

Many counts were recorded for this clonotype. V gene TRBV6-1 combines with J gene TRBJ2-3, with D possibly being TRBD1 (5 bases). Germline CDR1 reads MNHNS; CDR2 reads SASEGT. Trimming removed 7 bases at V and 2 bases at J, with 16 bases between. This CDR3 has 15 amino acids. CDR3 region: CASTRSGSTTDTQYF. CDR3 in DNA: TGTGCCAGCACCCGGTCAGGGTCGACCACAGATACGCAGTATTTT.

V usage is TRBV4-1 and J usage is TRBJ2-2; no clear D gene. Trimming stripped 1 base from V and 6 bases from J, with 9 bases between. CDR3 length: 14 amino acids. CDR1 is MGHRA and CDR2 is YSYEKL in the germline V gene. CDR3 sequence reads: CASSQVLSAGELFF. CDR3 bases: TGCGCCAGCAGCCAAGTTCTCAGCGCCGGGGAGCTGTTTTTT.

This clonotype was found a few times. This could be a read error, since a much larger clone is one nucleotide away. The chain uses TRBV3-1 and TRBJ2-1; D gene unclear. CDR3 length: 16 amino acids. CDR1 LGHDT and CDR2 YNNKEL come from the germline V gene (reference sequence). This CDR3 is CAISQESRGSYNEQFF. In nucleotides, the CDR3 is TGTGCCATCAGCCAAGAGAGCCGAGGCTCCTACAATGAGCAGTTCTTC.

This clonotype has at least ten counts. The CDR3 protein is CASSYGTKVGGELFF. Here the CDR3 DNA reads TGTGCCAGCAGTTACGGGACGAAAGTTGGCGGGGAGCTGTTTTTT. The chain carries TRBV6-5 and TRBJ2-2; the D call may be TRBD1 or TRBD2 (5 bases each). The V gene's germline CDR1 is MNHEY and CDR2 SVGAGI. V was pared by 2 bases and J by 7 bases, with 14 bases between. CDR3 length: 15 amino acids.

The chain carries TRBV19 and TRBJ1-1; D remains ambiguous. The germline V gene encodes CDR1 LNHDA and CDR2 SQIVND (reference sequence). The CDR3 has 11 residues. Between the trimmed V and J ends, which lost 7 bases and 5 bases, there was a span of 8 bases. The CDR3 region is CASTRHTEAFF. Written as DNA, the CDR3 is TGTGCCAGTACCAGGCATACTGAAGCTTTCTTT.

About this clonotype itself: An end of the junction differs from the germline gene, which may be a read error. V and J are TRBV6-6 and TRBJ1-1, with D tentatively TRBD1 (5 bases). Germline CDR1 and CDR2: MNHNY and SVGAGI (reference sequence). CDR3 size: 15 residues. CDR3 bases: TGTGCCAGCAGTTACAGGGGTCAGTACCGCACTGTAGCTTTCTTT. As protein: CASSYRGQYRTVAFF.

This clonotype was seen repeatedly, ten times or more. V usage is TRBV2 and J usage is TRBJ1-2; no definite D call. The CDR3 has 13 amino acids. Germline V lookup: CDR1 SNHLY, CDR2 FYNNEI. V was shortened by 6 bases and J by 3 bases, with 11 bases between the two germline ends. The CDR3 loop reads CASSAGSHYGYTF. In DNA form, the CDR3 reads TGTGCCAGCAGCGCCGGGAGCCACTATGGCTACACCTTC.

This clonotype has at least ten counts. A read error may be the cause here, since a much bigger clone is one base away. This chain uses TRBV7-2 with TRBJ2-7; D perhaps matches TRBD1 (6 bases). V gave up 2 bases and J gave up 2 bases, with 7 bases separating them. The CDR3 consists of 13 residues. Germline assignment: CDR1 SGHTA and CDR2 FQGNSA. Written as DNA, the CDR3 is TGTGCCAGCAGCTTAACAGGGCCCTACGAGCAGTACTTC. This sequence encodes CASSLTGPYEQYF.

This clonotype was seen at least ten times. The rearrangement links TRBV28 to TRBJ1-4; D uncertain. Germline V gene data show CDR1 as MDHEN and CDR2 as SYDVKM. Trimming pared 11 bases from V and 2 bases from J, leaving 12 bases between. The CDR3 runs to 13 residues. The CDR3 sequence is CAVYQGTNEKLFF. The DNA of the CDR3 is TGTGCCGTATACCAAGGGACTAATGAAAAACTGTTTTTT.

The rearrangement links TRBV5-6 to TRBJ2-7; 9 nucleotides match TRBD1. The V and J ends lost 2 bases and 1 base, in that order; junction bases with no gene match: 10. Germline CDR1 reads SGHDT; CDR2 reads YYEEEE. This CDR3 is built from 17 residues. Here the CDR3 reads CASSFGFWDRESYEQYF. The CDR3 DNA is TGTGCCAGCAGCTTTGGGTTCTGGGACAGGGAGTCCTACGAGCAGTACTTC.

This clonotype occurred many times. The genes are TRBV27 and TRBJ2-5; D is unresolved. This CDR3 spans 14 amino acids. V was shortened by 4 bases and J by 4 bases, with 13 bases between the two germline ends. Germline CDR1 MNHEY, CDR2 SMNVEV (reference sequence). The CDR3 DNA reads as TGTGCCAGCAGTTCGGAACGTTTTAGAGAGACCCAGTACTTC. It specifies CASSSERFRETQYF.

In this sample, this clonotype turned up a few times. The J gene is TRBJ2-1, the V gene TRBV12-3 or TRBV12-4; 7 bases map to TRBD1. V gave up 3 bases and J gave up 2 bases; unmatched junction bases: 4. The CDR3 length is 15 residues. CDR3 sequence: CASSLPGTAYNEQFF. DNA for the CDR3: TGTGCCAGCAGTTTGCCCGGGACAGCCTACAATGAGCAGTTCTTC.

This clonotype occurred many times. V usage is TRBV7-9 and J usage is TRBJ1-3, with D maybe TRBD1 (5 bases). This CDR3 has 16 residues. Trimming cost V 4 bases and J 0 bases, with 13 bases left between them. Germline V lookup: CDR1 SEHNR, CDR2 FQNEAQ (reference sequence). The CDR3 DNA sequence: TGTGCCAGCAGCTATTTAGGGGCTAGCTCTGGAAACACCATATATTTT. This encodes CASSYLGASSGNTIYF. Full variable domain (rest looked up from reference TRBV7-9 and TRBJ1-3): DTGVSQNPRHKITKRGQNVTFRCDPISEHNRLYWYRQTLGQGPEFLTYFQNEAQLEKSRLLSDRFSAERPKGSFSTLEIQRTEQGDSAMYLCASSYLGASSGNTIYFGEGSWLTVV.

This clonotype was recorded many times. This chain joins TRBV12-5 and TRBJ1-5; 7 bases align to TRBD1. V shed 4 bases and J 2 bases; nucleotides not matched to a gene: 11. The CDR3 is 17 amino acids. Germline V gives CDR1 LGHNT, CDR2 FRNRAP. The CDR3 spells CASGWDSGGKGNQPQHF. CDR3 DNA: TGTGCTAGTGGTTGGGACTCAGGGGGAAAGGGCAATCAGCCCCAGCATTTT.

This clonotype has a count of ten or more. This chain joins TRBV24-1 and TRBJ2-1, with 11 nucleotides matching TRBD2. The CDR3 extends over 16 amino acids. Unmatched junction bases numbered 8, after V lost 4 bases and J lost 7 bases. Germline lookup yields CDR1 KGHDR and CDR2 SFDVKD. The CDR3 here is CATSDPLTSGANEQFF. CDR3 coding DNA: TGTGCCACCAGTGACCCGTTGACTAGCGGGGCAAATGAGCAGTTCTTC.